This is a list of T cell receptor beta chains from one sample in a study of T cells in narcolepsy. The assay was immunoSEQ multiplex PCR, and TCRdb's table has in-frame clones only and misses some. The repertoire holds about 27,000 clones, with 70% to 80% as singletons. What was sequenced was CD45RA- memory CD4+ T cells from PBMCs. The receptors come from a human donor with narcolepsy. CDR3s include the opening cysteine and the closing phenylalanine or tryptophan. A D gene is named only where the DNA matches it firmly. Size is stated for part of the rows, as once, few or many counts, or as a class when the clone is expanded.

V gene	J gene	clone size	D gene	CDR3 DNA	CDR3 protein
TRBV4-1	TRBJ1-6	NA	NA	TGCGCCAGCAGCCAAGGACAGGTGGGAATGGCACCCCTCCACTTT	CASSQGQVGMAPLHF
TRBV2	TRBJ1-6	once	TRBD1	TGTGCCAGCAGTGAGAACAACAGGGGACCACCCCTCCACTTT	CASSENNRGPPLHF
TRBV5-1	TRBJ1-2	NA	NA	TGCGCCAGCAGCGTGGACGGGAATTATGGCTACACCTTC	CASSVDGNYGYTF
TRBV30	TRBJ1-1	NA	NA	TGTGCCTGGAGTGTAACTGGGGCGGGGGGAGTGACTGAAGCTTTCTTT	CAWSVTGAGGVTEAFF
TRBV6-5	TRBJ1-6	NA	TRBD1	TGTGCCAGCAGTTACTCCGGGACAGGGAGGTCACCCCTCCACTTT	CASSYSGTGRSPLHF
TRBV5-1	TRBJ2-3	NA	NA	TGCGCCAGCAGCTTTGGACCCACAGATACGCAGTATTTT	CASSFGPTDTQYF
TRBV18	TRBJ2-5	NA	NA	TGTGCCAGCTCACCGATTCCAGGGACCCAAGAGACCCAGTACTTC	CASSPIPGTQETQYF
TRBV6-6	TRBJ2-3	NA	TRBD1	TGTGCCAGCAGTTACCGAGGGGGCGCAGATACGCAGTATTTT	CASSYRGGADTQYF
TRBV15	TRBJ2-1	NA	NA	TGTGCCACCAGCAGACAAACCGGGACCAAAAGCTTGGATGAGCAGTTCTTC	CATSRQTGTKSLDEQFF
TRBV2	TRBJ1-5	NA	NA	TGTGCCAGCACGGGGCAGACCCTTAGCAATCAGCCCCAGCATTTT	CASTGQTLSNQPQHF
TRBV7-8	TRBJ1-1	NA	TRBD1	TGTGCCAGCAGCTTAGCGGCAGGGGGGAACACTGAAGCTTTCTTT	CASSLAAGGNTEAFF
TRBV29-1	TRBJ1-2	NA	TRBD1	TGCAGCGTTGTAATCGGGACAGGGCACTATGGCTACACCTTC	CSVVIGTGHYGYTF
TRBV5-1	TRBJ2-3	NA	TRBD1	TGCGCCAGCAGCTTGGGGGGACAGAGCACAGATACGCAGTATTTT	CASSLGGQSTDTQYF
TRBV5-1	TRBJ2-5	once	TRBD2	TGCGCCAGCAGCTTGGCTACTAGCGGGGCGGAGACCCAGTACTTC	CASSLATSGAETQYF
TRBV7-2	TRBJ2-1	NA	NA	TGTGCCAGCAGCTTATACGGATCCTACAATGAGCAGTTCTTC	CASSLYGSYNEQFF
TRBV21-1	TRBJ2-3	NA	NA	TGTGCCAGCATCGCAACCAGCGGGGGTAACCCAGATACGCAGTATTTT	CASIATSGGNPDTQYF
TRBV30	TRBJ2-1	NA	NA	TGTGCCTGTAACCCTTGGGGGCGGGACGGGAATGAGCAGTTCTTC	CACNPWGRDGNEQFF
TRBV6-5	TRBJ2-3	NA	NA	TGTGCCAGCAGCCAAAACAGGGCTAGCACAGATACGCAGTATTTT	CASSQNRASTDTQYF
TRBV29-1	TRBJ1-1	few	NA	TGCAGCGTTTCCAGGGATCTGAACACTGAAGCTTTCTTT	CSVSRDLNTEAFF
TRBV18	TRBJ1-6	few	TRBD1	TGTGCCAGCTCCCTGGGACAGGACAATTCACCCCTCCACTTT	CASSLGQDNSPLHF
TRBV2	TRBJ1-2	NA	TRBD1	TGTGCCAGCAGCGGGACAGGGGATGGCTACACCTTC	CASSGTGDGYTF
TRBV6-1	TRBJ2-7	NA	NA	TGTGCCAGCAGTGCCGGCCCCTACGAGCAGTACTTC	CASSAGPYEQYF
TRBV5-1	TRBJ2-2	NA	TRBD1	TGCGCCAGCAGCTTGGGACAGGGGGTCACCGGGGAGCTGTTTTTT	CASSLGQGVTGELFF
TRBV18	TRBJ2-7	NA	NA	TGTGCCAGCTCACCACCTAACAGGGGAGGCTACGAGCAGTACTTC	CASSPPNRGGYEQYF